A selection of T cell receptor beta chains follows, all from one sample in a study of blood T cell repertoires in COVID-19. The assay was immunoSEQ multiplex PCR, and TCRdb's table has in-frame clones only and misses some. The table has roughly 130,000 clones, 65% to 85% seen once; the top ten hold more than 1.5%. Source material: peripheral blood. The receptors shown here come from a man between 65 and 85 years old with acute or convalescent COVID-19. Both conserved end residues are part of each CDR3.

v_call,cdr3_aa
TRBV3-1/TRBV3-2,CASSQGRIQGLYGYTF
TRBV6-6,CASSSEGAGYTF
TRBV4-1,CASSQYQGGGELFF
TRBV6-5,CASSLTGIAFF
TRBV5-5,CASSLRGGGRRDNYGYTF
TRBV5-1,CASSLFGQGDTEAFF
TRBV19,CASGRTGVQPQHF
TRBV28,CASSLWGQGGDNEQFF
TRBV5-1,CASSPGRGSGGWIPNEQFF
TRBV10-3,CAIRAAGGGPTDTQYF
TRBV5-1,CASSLELAGETQYF
TRBV2,CASSEAGTAVLRAFF
TRBV11-2,CASSLLRGQGTNEKLFF
TRBV9,CASSAGTGSNQPQHF
TRBV9,CASSSRGNTEAFF
TRBV2,CASRSTGPRLGGYTF
TRBV2,CASRKHKDSSVYEQYF
TRBV6-5,CASSYTGTGVHTF
TRBV9,CASSPNPSGGGHNEQFF
TRBV6-2/TRBV6-3,CASSQRDRLYNSPLHF
TRBV27,CASSPLRTGGDQPQHF
TRBV28,CASQGDTEAFF
TRBV6-5,CASSYANDEQFF
TRBV3-1/TRBV3-2,CASTQGGGTGELFF
TRBV28,CASSQQDRRITEAFF
TRBV6-1,CASSEAWGGYNEQFF
TRBV9,CASSALQGSNEKLFF
TRBV4-2,CASSQDLWNLGNEAFF
TRBV4-1,CASSQSANGYTF
TRBV10-3,CAISDDRGGQPQHF
TRBV15,CATSREPGGQETQYF
TRBV7-9,CASSLGSSGGYNEQFF
TRBV7-7,CASSSRLAGNTGELFF
TRBV10-2,CASSKYRGIQETQYF
TRBV3-1/TRBV3-2,CASSQVSRGYNEQFF
TRBV18,CASSPWTGGPDTQYF
TRBV28,CASSATGTGRYGYTF
TRBV11-2,CASSTRDFRNEQFF
TRBV20-1,CSASMGAAYEQYF
TRBV4-1,CASSQATGRRPEAFF
TRBV28,CASSLSRSGNTIYF
TRBV11-2,CASSLVQQERNQPQHF
TRBV11-2,CASSLNTANTGELFF
TRBV27,CASSLRGNRGELFF
TRBV3-1/TRBV3-2,CASMSSDGTGGYEQYF
TRBV5-1,CASNPSGVHNEQFF
TRBV27,CASSGIWTDNSPLHF
TRBV5-1,CASSVARQANTEAFF
TRBV14,CASSSRDGRHEYF
TRBV9,CASSPRRGKSDTQYF
TRBV6-5,CASSRDRGRTDTQYF
TRBV7-2,CASSLAGGPGETQYF
TRBV19,CASSTTSGRTDTQYF
TRBV2,CASTFDRGSYNEQFF